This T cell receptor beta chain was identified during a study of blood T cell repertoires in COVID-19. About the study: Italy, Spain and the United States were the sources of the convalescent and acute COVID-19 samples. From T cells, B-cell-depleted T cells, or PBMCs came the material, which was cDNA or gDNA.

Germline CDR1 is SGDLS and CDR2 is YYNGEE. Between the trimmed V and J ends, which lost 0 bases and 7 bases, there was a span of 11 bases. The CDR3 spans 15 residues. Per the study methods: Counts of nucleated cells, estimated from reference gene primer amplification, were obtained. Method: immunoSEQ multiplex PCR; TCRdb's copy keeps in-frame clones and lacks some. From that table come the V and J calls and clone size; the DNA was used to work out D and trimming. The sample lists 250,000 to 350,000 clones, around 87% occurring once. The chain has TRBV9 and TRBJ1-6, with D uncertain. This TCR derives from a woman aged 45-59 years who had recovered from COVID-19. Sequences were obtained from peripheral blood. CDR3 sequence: CASSVGTLRNSPLHF. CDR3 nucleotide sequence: TGTGCCAGCAGCGTAGGAACTCTGCGGAATTCACCCCTCCACTTT.